Listed here are 3 T cell receptor beta chains from one sample, sequenced in a study of T cells in Graves' hyperthyroidism and ophthalmopathy. RNA transcripts yielded amplified TCR beta CDR3 regions. First-round RT-PCR with HTBI primers amplified the TCR CDR3 region. TCRdb used MiXCR to reprocess the multiplex PCR reads, holding one entry per CDR3 protein. The sample records around 300,000 distinct CDR3 sequences, roughly 15% being singletons. Sequenced material: blood. The receptors shown here come from a woman between 35 and 50 years old with Graves' hyperthyroidism.

This clonotype was picked up many times. The rearrangement uses TRBV28 and TRBJ1-2, with D unresolved. The CDR3 consists of 13 residues. The V end lost 4 bases, the J end lost 8 bases, and 14 bases lay between the germline ends. CDR1 is MDHEN and CDR2 is SYDVKM in the germline V gene. DNA of the CDR3: TGTGCCAGCAGTTCCAAACCCGGTGGGGGCTACACCTTC. This gives the protein CASSSKPGGGYTF.

This chain joins TRBV19 and TRBJ2-1, with TRBD2 identical over 7 bases. Trimming removed 5 bases from V and 9 bases from J; junction bases left unmatched: 7. The CDR3 runs to 13 residues. In germline, CDR1 is LNHDA, CDR2 SQIVND (reference sequence). Here the CDR3 reads CASSSGGRGEQFF. The CDR3 DNA follows: TGTGCCAGTAGTTCGGGCGGGAGAGGTGAGCAGTTCTTC.

This clonotype was seen many times. The chain uses TRBV20-1 and TRBJ2-3, with a tentative D call TRBD2 (6 bases). Germline CDR1 is DFQATT and CDR2 is SNEGSKA (reference sequence). The CDR3 contains 12 residues. V gave up 6 bases and J gave up 2 bases, with 9 bases separating them. The CDR3 DNA is TGCAGTGCCGGCGGGGACACAGATACGCAGTATTTT. Encoded protein: CSAGGDTDTQYF.